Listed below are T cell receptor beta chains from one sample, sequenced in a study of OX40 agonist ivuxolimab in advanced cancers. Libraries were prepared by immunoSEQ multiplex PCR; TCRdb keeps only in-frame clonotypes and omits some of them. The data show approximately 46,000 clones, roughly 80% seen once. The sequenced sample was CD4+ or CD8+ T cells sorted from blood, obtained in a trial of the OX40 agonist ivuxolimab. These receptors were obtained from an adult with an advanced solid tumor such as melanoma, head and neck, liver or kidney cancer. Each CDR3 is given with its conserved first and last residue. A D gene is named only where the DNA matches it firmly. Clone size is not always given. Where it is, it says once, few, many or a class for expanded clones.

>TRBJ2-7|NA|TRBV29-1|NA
CSVRVTYEQYF
TGCAGCGTGCGGGTCACCTACGAGCAGTACTTC
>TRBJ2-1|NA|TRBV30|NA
CAWSPNVRDNEQFF
TGTGCCTGGAGTCCCAACGTCAGAGACAATGAGCAGTTCTTC
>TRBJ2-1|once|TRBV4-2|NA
CASSSSGRSYNEQFF
TGTGCCAGCAGCTCAAGCGGGCGGTCCTACAATGAGCAGTTCTTC
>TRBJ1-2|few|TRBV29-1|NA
CSVEGGAGGYTF
TGCAGCGTTGAAGGGGGGGCGGGAGGCTACACCTTC
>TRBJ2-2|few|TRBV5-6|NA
CASSLGLTNTGELFF
TGTGCCAGCAGCCTGGGCCTAACGAACACCGGGGAGCTGTTTTTT
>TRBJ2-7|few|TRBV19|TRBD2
CASSSLAGVSYEQYF
TGTGCCAGTAGTTCGCTAGCGGGAGTGTCCTACGAGCAGTACTTC
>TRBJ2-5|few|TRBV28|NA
CASSLSYRRQETQYF
TGTGCCAGCAGTTTATCCTACCGTCGTCAAGAGACCCAGTACTTC
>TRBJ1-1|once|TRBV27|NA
CASSPLTGHMNTEAFF
TGTGCCAGCAGTCCCCTAACGGGACACATGAACACTGAAGCTTTCTTT
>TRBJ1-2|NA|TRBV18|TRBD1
CASSPETGRGYTF
TGTGCCAGCTCACCCGAGACAGGGCGTGGCTACACCTTC
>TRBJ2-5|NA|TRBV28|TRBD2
CASSPSRLAVFGQYF
TGTGCCAGCAGTCCAAGTCGACTAGCGGTTTTCGGCCAGTACTTC
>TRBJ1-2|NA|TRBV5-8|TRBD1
CASNTGQGDGYTF
TGTGCCAGCAACACGGGACAGGGAGATGGCTACACCTTC
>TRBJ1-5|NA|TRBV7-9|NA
CASSPGQHTSNQPQHF
TGTGCCAGCAGCCCCGGACAGCACACGAGCAATCAGCCCCAGCATTTT
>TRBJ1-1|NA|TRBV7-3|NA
CASSLQGYREAFF
TGTGCCAGCAGCTTACAGGGGTATAGGGAAGCTTTCTTT
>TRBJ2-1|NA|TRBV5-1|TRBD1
CASSIGTGGKGNEQFF
TGCGCCAGCAGCATTGGAACAGGGGGCAAGGGCAATGAGCAGTTCTTC
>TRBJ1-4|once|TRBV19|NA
CASSTVGNNEKLFF
TGTGCCAGTAGTACTGTGGGGAATAATGAAAAACTGTTTTTT
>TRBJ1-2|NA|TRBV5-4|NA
CASSFPGPRGSANYGYTF
TGTGCCAGCAGCTTTCCGGGACCAAGAGGCTCAGCTAACTATGGCTACACCTTC
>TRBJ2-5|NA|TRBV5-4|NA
CASSLVDSRETQYF
TGTGCCAGCAGCTTGGTAGACAGTAGAGAGACCCAGTACTTC
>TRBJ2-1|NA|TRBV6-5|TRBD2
CASRVLAGRNNEQFF
TGTGCCAGCAGGGTACTAGCGGGGCGTAACAATGAGCAGTTCTTC
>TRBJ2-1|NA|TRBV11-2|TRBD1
CASSLGGGLLPLTYNEQFF
TGTGCCAGCAGCTTAGGAGGGGGCCTACTACCTCTTACCTACAATGAGCAGTTCTTC
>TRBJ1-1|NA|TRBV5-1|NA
CASSLVGSGNTEAFF
TGCGCCAGCAGCTTGGTAGGGTCAGGGAACACTGAAGCTTTCTTT
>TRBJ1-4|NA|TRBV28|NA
CASSLRWAKDEKLFF
TGTGCCAGCAGCCTAAGGTGGGCGAAGGATGAAAAACTGTTTTTT
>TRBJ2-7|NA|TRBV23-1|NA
CASSQPWCDSYEQYF
TGCGCCAGCAGTCAACCCTGGTGCGACTCCTACGAGCAGTACTTC
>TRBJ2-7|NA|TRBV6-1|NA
CASTQGIEQYF
TGTGCCAGCACCCAGGGGATCGAGCAGTACTTC
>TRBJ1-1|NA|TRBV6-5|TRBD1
CASSHSGTGRSEAFF
TGTGCCAGCAGTCATTCCGGGACAGGGCGATCGGAAGCTTTCTTT
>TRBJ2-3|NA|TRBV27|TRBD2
CASSPRGLEGDTQYF
TGTGCCAGCAGTCCCAGGGGACTAGAAGGAGATACGCAGTATTTT
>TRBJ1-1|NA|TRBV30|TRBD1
CAWSGQGIEAFF
TGTGCCTGGAGCGGACAGGGCATCGAAGCTTTCTTT
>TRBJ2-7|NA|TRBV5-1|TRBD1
CASSRDRGSNYEQYF
TGCGCCAGCAGCAGGGACAGGGGAAGTAACTACGAGCAGTACTTC
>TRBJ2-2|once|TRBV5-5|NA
CASSLGGRTGELFF
TGTGCCAGCAGCTTGGGCGGGCGCACCGGGGAGCTGTTTTTT
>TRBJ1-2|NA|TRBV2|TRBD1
CASTLRRTGGYGYTF
TGTGCCAGCACCCTGAGGCGGACAGGGGGTTATGGCTACACCTTC
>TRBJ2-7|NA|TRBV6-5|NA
CASSWEWGFEQYF
TGTGCCAGCAGTTGGGAGTGGGGCTTCGAGCAGTACTTC
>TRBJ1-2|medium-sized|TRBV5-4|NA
CASSLGQLGTYGYTF
TGTGCCAGCAGCTTAGGGCAGCTGGGAACATATGGCTACACCTTC
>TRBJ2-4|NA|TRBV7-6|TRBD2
CASSPSPLAGGAKNIQYF
TGTGCCAGCAGCCCATCACCACTAGCGGGAGGTGCCAAAAACATTCAGTACTTC
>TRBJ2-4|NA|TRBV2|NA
CASSEAGGLAKNIQYF
TGTGCCAGCAGTGAAGCGGGAGGATTAGCCAAAAACATTCAGTACTTC
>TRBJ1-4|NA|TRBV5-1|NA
CASSFSGRVEEKLFF
TGCGCCAGCAGCTTTTCGGGCAGGGTCGAAGAAAAACTGTTTTTT
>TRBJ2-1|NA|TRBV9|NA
CASSLDEGKRNEQFF
TGTGCCAGCAGTCTCGATGAGGGTAAAAGGAATGAGCAGTTCTTC
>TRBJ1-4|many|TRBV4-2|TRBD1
CASSQDDPRGVGKLFF
TGTGCCAGCAGCCAAGATGATCCCAGGGGGGTTGGAAAACTGTTTTTT
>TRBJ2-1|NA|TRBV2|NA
CASRDDYNEQFF
TGTGCCAGCAGGGACGACTACAATGAGCAGTTCTTC
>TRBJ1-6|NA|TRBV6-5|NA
CASSLDGTNGSPLHF
TGTGCCAGCAGCCTGGACGGGACAAATGGTTCACCCCTCCACTTT
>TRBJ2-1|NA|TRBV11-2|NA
CASRLTGSSYNEQFF
TGTGCCAGCAGACTTACAGGGAGTTCCTACAATGAGCAGTTCTTC
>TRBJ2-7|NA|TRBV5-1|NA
CASSPLQGRVDEQYF
TGCGCCAGCAGCCCCTTACAGGGTCGAGTCGACGAGCAGTACTTC
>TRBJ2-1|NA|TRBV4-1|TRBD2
CASSQLLAGVRLGEQFF
TGCGCCAGCAGCCAGCTCTTAGCGGGAGTGAGGCTGGGTGAGCAGTTCTTC
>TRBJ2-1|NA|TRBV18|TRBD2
CASSPPGLGGGEQFF
TGTGCCAGCTCACCCCCGGGACTAGGGGGTGGAGAGCAGTTCTTC
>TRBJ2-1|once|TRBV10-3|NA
CAITGTSDNEQFF
TGTGCCATCACCGGGACAAGTGACAATGAGCAGTTCTTC
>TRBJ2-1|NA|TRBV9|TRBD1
CASSAGQGNNEQFF
TGTGCCAGCAGCGCGGGACAGGGAAACAATGAGCAGTTCTTC
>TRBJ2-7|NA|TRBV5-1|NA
CASSSLGAGDEQYF
TGCGCCAGCAGCTCACTGGGGGCCGGAGACGAGCAGTACTTC
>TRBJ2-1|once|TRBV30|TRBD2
CAWSTGTSSYNEQFF
TGTGCCTGGAGTACAGGGACTAGCTCCTACAATGAGCAGTTCTTC
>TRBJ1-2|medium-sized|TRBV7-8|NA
CASSLDGHTDGYTF
TGTGCCAGCAGCTTAGACGGACATACAGACGGCTACACCTTC
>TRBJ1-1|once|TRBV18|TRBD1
CASSLSRGQGNTEAFF
TGTGCCAGCTCACTGTCCAGGGGGCAGGGGAACACTGAAGCTTTCTTT
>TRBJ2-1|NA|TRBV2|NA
CASSERLAGLYNEQFF
TGTGCCAGCAGTGAAAGATTGGCGGGTCTATACAATGAGCAGTTCTTC
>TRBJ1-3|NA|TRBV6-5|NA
CATTGPGRNTIYF
TGTGCCACCACGGGGCCAGGGAGAAACACCATATATTTT
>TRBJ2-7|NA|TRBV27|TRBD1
CASSPRQGSGGEQYF
TGTGCCAGCAGTCCCCGACAGGGATCCGGAGGAGAGCAGTACTTC
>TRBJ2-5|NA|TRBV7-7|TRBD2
CASSPGLAGTQETQYF
TGTGCTAGCAGCCCCGGACTAGCGGGAACCCAAGAGACCCAGTACTTC
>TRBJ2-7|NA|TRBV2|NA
CASKGGSTYEQYF
TGTGCCAGCAAGGGGGGCTCCACCTACGAGCAGTACTTC
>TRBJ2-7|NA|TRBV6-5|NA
CASSYSLTQPEQYF
TGTGCCAGCAGTTACTCGCTGACACAGCCCGAGCAGTACTTC